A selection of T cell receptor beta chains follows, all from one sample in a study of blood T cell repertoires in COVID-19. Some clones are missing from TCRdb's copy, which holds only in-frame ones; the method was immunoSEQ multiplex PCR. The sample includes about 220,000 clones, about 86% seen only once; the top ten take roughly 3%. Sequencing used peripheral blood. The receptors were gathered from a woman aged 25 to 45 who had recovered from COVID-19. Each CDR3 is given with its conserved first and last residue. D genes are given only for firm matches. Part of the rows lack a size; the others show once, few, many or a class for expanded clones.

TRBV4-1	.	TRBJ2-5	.	TGCGCCAGCAGCCAAGAACAGGACGGGGGAGCGGGGACCCAGTACTTC	CASSQEQDGGAGTQYF
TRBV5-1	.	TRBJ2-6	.	TGCGCCAGCAGCTTATCCCCAGTGATCTCTGGGGCCAACGTCCTGACTTTC	CASSLSPVISGANVLTF
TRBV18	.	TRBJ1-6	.	TGTGCCAGCTCAGCAGGGACACCGAATTCACCCCTCCACTTT	CASSAGTPNSPLHF
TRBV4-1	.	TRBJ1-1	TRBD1	TGCGCCAGCAGCGACCTTGCCGGGACAGGGGGTATCGAAGCTTTCTTT	CASSDLAGTGGIEAFF
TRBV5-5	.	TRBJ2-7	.	TGTGCCAGCAGCTTTCGGGGGACCGCCTACGAGCAGTACTTC	CASSFRGTAYEQYF
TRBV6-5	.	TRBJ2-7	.	TGTGCCAGCAGAGACCTCGGGATTTTCCGGGGAGAGCAGTACTTC	CASRDLGIFRGEQYF
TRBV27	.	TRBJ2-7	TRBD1	TGTGCCAGCAGTCCAACGACAGGGGGCTCCTACGAGCAGTACTTC	CASSPTTGGSYEQYF
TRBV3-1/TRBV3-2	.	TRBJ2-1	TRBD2	TGTGCCAGCAGCCAAGCCGAGCGGGGGTACAATGAGCAGTTCTTC	CASSQAERGYNEQFF
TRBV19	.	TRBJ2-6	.	TGTGCCAGTACCAGACAGGTCTCTGGGGCCAACGTCCTGACTTTC	CASTRQVSGANVLTF
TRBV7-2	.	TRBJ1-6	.	TGTGCCAGCAGCCGTAATGGCCGGGACACCGGTTCACCCCTCCACTTT	CASSRNGRDTGSPLHF
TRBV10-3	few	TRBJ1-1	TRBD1	TGTGCCATCAGTGGGACAGGGACTGAAGCTTTCTTT	CAISGTGTEAFF
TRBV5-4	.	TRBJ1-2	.	TGTGCCAGCAGCTTGTTAGACAGCCAGAACTATGGCTACACCTTC	CASSLLDSQNYGYTF
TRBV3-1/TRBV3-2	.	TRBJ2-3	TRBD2	TGTGCCAGCAGCCAGACTAGCGGGGGGGATCTTCCGCAGTATTTT	CASSQTSGGDLPQYF
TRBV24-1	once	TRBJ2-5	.	TGTGCCACCAGTGATTTGCGTTTGCGGGACAGCGAAAAAGAGACCCAGTACTTC	CATSDLRLRDSEKETQYF
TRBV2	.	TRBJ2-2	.	TGTGCCAGCAGTGGTACCTACGCGAACACCGGGGAGCTGTTTTTT	CASSGTYANTGELFF
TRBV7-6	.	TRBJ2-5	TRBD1	TGTGCCAGCAGCACGTGGACAGGGGGACAAGAGACCCAGTACTTC	CASSTWTGGQETQYF
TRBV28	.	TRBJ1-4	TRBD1	TGTGCCAGCAGTCTCGGGACAGGTTTTGGAAAACTGTTTTTT	CASSLGTGFGKLFF
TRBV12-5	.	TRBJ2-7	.	TGTGCTAGTGGTGCGGACTTTCCCTACGAGCAGTACTTC	CASGADFPYEQYF
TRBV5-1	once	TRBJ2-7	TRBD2	TGCGCCAGCAGCACCGGGACTAGCGGGGTCTACGAGCAGTACTTC	CASSTGTSGVYEQYF
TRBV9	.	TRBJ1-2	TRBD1	TGTGCCAGCAGCGCACAGGGGGCTGAGGGCTACACCTTC	CASSAQGAEGYTF
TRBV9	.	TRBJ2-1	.	TGTGCCAGCAGCGTAGTGGAGAATGAGCAGTTCTTC	CASSVVENEQFF
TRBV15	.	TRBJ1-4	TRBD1	TGTGCCACGCAGGGGGACGCAACTAATGAAAAACTGTTTTTT	CATQGDATNEKLFF
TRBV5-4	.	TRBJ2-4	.	TGTGCCAGCAGAGGGGACAAGGCCAAAAACATTCAGTACTTC	CASRGDKAKNIQYF
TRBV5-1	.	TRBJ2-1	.	TGCGCCAGCAGCTTGGCTGTCACTAGTAACAATGAGCAGTTCTTC	CASSLAVTSNNEQFF
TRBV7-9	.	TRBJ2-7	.	TGTGCCAGCAGCTTAGCGGGGGGCGAGCAGTACTTC	CASSLAGGEQYF
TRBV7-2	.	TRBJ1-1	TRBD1	TGTGCCAGCAGCTTTCCGGGACAGGGGAACACTGAAGCTTTCTTT	CASSFPGQGNTEAFF
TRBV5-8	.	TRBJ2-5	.	TGTGCCAGCAGCTCAGGCAGCCAGTACTTC	CASSSGSQYF
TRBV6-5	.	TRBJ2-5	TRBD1	TGTGCCAGCAGTCCACAGGGGGTCCAAGAGACCCAGTACTTC	CASSPQGVQETQYF
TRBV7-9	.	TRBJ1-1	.	TGTGCCAGCAGCTCCCTCCCCCGGGGGGAGGCTTTCTTT	CASSSLPRGEAFF
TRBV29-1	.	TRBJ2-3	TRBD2	TGCAGCGTTTCGCCGAGGGCGGGGGGGCCAGATACGCAGTATTTT	CSVSPRAGGPDTQYF
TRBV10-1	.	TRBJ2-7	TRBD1	TGCGCCAGCAGCCTGACAGGGGCCGGCTCCTACGAGCAGTACTTC	CASSLTGAGSYEQYF
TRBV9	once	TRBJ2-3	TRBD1	TGTGCCAGCAGCGTCGGGACAGCTAGCACAGATACGCAGTATTTT	CASSVGTASTDTQYF